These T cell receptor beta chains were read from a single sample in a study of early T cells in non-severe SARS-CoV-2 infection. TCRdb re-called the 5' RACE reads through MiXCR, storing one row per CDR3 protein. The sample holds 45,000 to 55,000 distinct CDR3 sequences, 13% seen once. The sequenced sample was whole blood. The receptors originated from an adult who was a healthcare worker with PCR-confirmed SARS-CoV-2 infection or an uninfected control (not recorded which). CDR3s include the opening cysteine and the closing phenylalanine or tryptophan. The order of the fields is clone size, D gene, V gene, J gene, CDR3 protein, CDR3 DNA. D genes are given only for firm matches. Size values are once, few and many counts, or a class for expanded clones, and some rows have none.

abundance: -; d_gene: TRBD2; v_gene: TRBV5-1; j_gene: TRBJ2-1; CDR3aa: CASSPTSGVGNEQFF; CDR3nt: TGCGCCAGCAGCCCGACTAGCGGGGTAGGCAATGAGCAGTTCTTC
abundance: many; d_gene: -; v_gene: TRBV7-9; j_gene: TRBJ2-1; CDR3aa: CASSPRGASEQFF; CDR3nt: TGTGCCAGCAGCCCCAGGGGAGCAAGCGAGCAGTTCTTC
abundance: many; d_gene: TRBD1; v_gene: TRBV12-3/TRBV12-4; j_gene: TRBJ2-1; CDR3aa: CASASRGTGYNEQFF; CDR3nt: TGTGCCAGCGCATCACGCGGGACAGGCTACAATGAGCAGTTCTTC
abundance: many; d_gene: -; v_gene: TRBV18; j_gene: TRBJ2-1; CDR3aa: CASSPIGTGNEQFF; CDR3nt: TGTGCCAGCTCACCGATCGGTACGGGAAATGAGCAGTTCTTC
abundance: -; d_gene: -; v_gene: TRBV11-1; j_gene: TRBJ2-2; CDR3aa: CASSLDSNTGELFF; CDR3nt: TGTGCCAGCAGCTTAGACAGTAACACCGGGGAGCTGTTTTTT
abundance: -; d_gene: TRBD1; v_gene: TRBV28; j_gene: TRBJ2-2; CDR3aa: CASSLYDRATGELFF; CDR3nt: TGTGCCAGCAGTTTATACGACAGGGCCACCGGGGAGCTGTTTTTT
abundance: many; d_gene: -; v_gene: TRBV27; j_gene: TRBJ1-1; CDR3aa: CASRDSIPRDAEAFF; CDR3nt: TGTGCCAGCAGAGACAGTATCCCTCGGGACGCTGAAGCTTTCTTT
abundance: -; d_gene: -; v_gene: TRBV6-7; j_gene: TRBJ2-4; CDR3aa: CAYAAGKVINIQYF; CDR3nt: TGTGCCTACGCCGCAGGGAAAGTCATAAACATTCAGTACTTC
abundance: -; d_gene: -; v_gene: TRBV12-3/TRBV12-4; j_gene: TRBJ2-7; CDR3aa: CASSSSDLYEQYF; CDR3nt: TGTGCCAGCAGTTCCTCGGACCTCTACGAGCAGTACTTC
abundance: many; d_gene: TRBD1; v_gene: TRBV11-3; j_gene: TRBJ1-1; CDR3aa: CASSRDSYTEAFF; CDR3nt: TGTGCCAGCAGCCGGGACAGTTACACTGAAGCTTTCTTT
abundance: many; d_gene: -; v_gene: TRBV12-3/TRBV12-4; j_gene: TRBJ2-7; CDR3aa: CASSLGTGGEQYF; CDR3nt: TGTGCCAGCAGTCTAGGGACCGGAGGCGAGCAGTACTTC
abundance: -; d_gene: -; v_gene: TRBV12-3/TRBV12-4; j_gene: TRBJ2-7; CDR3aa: CASSKGYEQYF; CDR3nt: TGTGCCAGCAGCAAGGGCTACGAGCAGTACTTC
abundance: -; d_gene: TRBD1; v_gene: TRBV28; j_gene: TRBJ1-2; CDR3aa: CASRPGGYGYTF; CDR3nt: TGTGCCAGCAGACCAGGGGGCTATGGCTACACCTTC
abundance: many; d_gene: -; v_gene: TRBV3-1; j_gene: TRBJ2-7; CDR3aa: CASSRGTVEQYF; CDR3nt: TGTGCCAGCAGCCGCGGGACAGTCGAGCAGTACTTC
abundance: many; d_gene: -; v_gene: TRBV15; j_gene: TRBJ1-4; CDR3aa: CATSSAKRSTNEKLFF; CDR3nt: TGTGCCACCAGCAGCGCAAAACGGTCAACTAATGAAAAACTGTTTTTT
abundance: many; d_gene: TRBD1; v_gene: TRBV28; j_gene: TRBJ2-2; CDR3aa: CASSPILPGQGRGLFF; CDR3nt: TGTGCCAGCAGTCCTATTCTTCCGGGACAGGGGAGAGGGCTGTTTTTT
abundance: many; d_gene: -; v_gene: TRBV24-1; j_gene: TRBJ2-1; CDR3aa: CATSDSPEGYNEQFF; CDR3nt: TGTGCCACCAGTGATAGCCCGGAGGGCTACAATGAGCAGTTCTTC
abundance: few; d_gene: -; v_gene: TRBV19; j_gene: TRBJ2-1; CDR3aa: CASKGGALEQFF; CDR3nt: TGTGCCAGTAAAGGGGGGGCACTTGAGCAGTTCTTC
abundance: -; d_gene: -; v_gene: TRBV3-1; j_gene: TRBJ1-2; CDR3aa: CASTLKQGANYGYTF; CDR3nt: TGTGCCAGCACTCTCAAACAAGGAGCTAACTATGGCTACACCTTC
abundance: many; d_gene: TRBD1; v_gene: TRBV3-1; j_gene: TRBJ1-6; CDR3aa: CASSSGTGYSNLHF; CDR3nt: TGTGCCAGCAGCTCCGGGACAGGCTATTCGAACCTCCACTTT
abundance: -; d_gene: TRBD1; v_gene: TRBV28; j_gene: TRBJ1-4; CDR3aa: CASAGGYTNEKLFF; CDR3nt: TGTGCCAGCGCAGGGGGGTATACTAATGAAAAACTGTTTTTT